This T cell receptor beta chain was sequenced in a study of blood T cell repertoires in COVID-19. Study at large: Samples came from the United States, Italy and Spain, spanning acute and convalescent COVID-19. From T cells, B-cell-depleted T cells, or PBMCs came the material, which was cDNA or gDNA.

The junction had 15 bases not matched to a gene; V was cut back by 4 bases and J by 4 bases. The germline V gene encodes CDR1 SGDLS and CDR2 YYNGEE. This CDR3 spans 17 amino acids. In the source study's methods: Estimation of nucleated cell counts was performed using reference gene primer amplification. Data came from immunoSEQ multiplex PCR; TCRdb stores just in-frame clones and leaves some out. The DNA was the basis for D and trimming; V, J and clone size are from that table. The sample lists over 200,000 clones; around 79% were seen once. Input material: peripheral blood. The clonotype was recovered from a woman older than 75 with acute or convalescent COVID-19. V gene TRBV9 combines with J gene TRBJ2-3; 7 bases fit TRBD2. CDR3 sequence reads: CASSTPVGGRAADTQYF. CDR3 bases: TGTGCCAGCAGCACCCCGGTGGGTGGGAGGGCCGCAGATACGCAGTATTTT.